One sample yielded the 32 T cell receptor beta chains listed below, sequenced in a study of monozygotic twins with inflammatory bowel disease. TCRdb re-called the 5' RACE reads; one entry per CDR3 protein, DNA not given. The listing records approximately 160,000 distinct CDR3 sequences. Material for sequencing was blood. All receptors come from a human donor with ulcerative colitis or Crohn's disease, or a healthy co-twin of an affected twin (not recorded which).

The rearrangement links TRBV5-1 to TRBJ1-1; the D gene TCRdb calls, TRBD1, cannot be checked with no DNA. The V gene's germline CDR1 is SGHRS and CDR2 YFSETQ. This CDR3 is built from 15 residues. CDR3 region: CASSWGQGGNTEAFF.

The CDR3 sequence is CASSQLEWIAYEQYF. The chain uses TRBV6-2 or TRBV6-3 and TRBJ2-7. The CDR3 is 15 amino acids. The germline V gene has CDR1 MNHEY and CDR2 SVGEGT.

The gene calls are TRBV12-3 or TRBV12-4 and TRBJ1-5. There are 15 residues in the CDR3. The chain's CDR3 is CASSLGPFGSQPQHF.

The chain has TRBV10-3 and TRBJ1-2; the D call from TCRdb, TRBD1, cannot be confirmed without DNA. This CDR3 is built from 13 residues. Germline V CDR1 and CDR2: ENHRY, SYGVKD. This CDR3 is CAIKEDRPYGYTF.

This chain joins TRBV20-1 and TRBJ2-7; the TCRdb call, TRBD2, lacks DNA for checking. CDR1 is DFQATT, CDR2 SNEGSKA, per germline (reference sequence). This CDR3 is built from 17 residues. CDR3: CSARAPGGRALPYEQYF.

The V and J genes are TRBV20-1 and TRBJ2-1; TCRdb designates TRBD2, a call that cannot be tested without DNA. CDR3 length: 16 residues. CDR1 is DFQATT, CDR2 SNEGSKA, per germline (reference sequence). The CDR3 is CSAREAAGGVYNEQFF.

The genes are TRBV21-1 and TRBJ2-5; as DNA is missing, the TRBD2 call by TCRdb cannot be tested. TRBV21-1 has pseudogene status. The CDR3 has 15 residues. The CDR3 sequence: CASSKDRLEGLSQYF.

The genes are TRBV20-1 and TRBJ2-1. The CDR3 contains 14 residues. The germline V gene encodes CDR1 DFQATT and CDR2 SNEGSKA (reference sequence). The CDR3 is CSAKVLEFHNEQFF.

The chain has TRBV5-5 and TRBJ2-5; TCRdb outputs TRBD2, but without DNA this stays unchecked. The CDR3 has 15 residues. CDR1 and CDR2 (germline): SGHKS, YYEKEE (reference sequence). CDR3 amino acids: CASSRVTSGQETQYF.

The chain recombines TRBV5-1 with TRBJ1-1; the TRBD1 assignment by TCRdb is unverifiable without DNA. CDR1 SGHRS and CDR2 YFSETQ come from the germline V gene. The CDR3 is 19 residues long. CDR3 region: CASSLEGAGTVALNTEAFF.

The rearrangement joins TRBV18 to TRBJ2-1; TCRdb designates TRBD1, a call that cannot be tested without DNA. The CDR3 has 14 residues. Per the germline V gene, CDR1 is KGHSH and CDR2 is LQKENI. The CDR3 loop reads CASSPPQSGNEQFF.

The rearrangement uses TRBV7-9 and TRBJ1-2; as DNA is missing, the TRBD1 call by TCRdb cannot be tested. Germline CDR1 SEHNR, CDR2 FQNEAQ (reference sequence). This CDR3 region has 16 residues. CDR3 sequence: CASSFWDRKANYGYTF.

This chain joins TRBV4-1 and TRBJ1-5; TCRdb's D gene call, TRBD1, goes unchecked for lack of DNA. In germline, CDR1 is MGHRA, CDR2 YSYEKL. The CDR3 extends over 16 amino acids. The CDR3: CASSQFGQGGLQPQHF.

This sequence joins TRBV11-2 and TRBJ1-4. CDR1 SGHAT and CDR2 FQNNGV come from the germline V gene. The CDR3 is 15 residues long. The CDR3 is CASSLLGRLNEKLFF.

This chain uses TRBV10-3 with TRBJ1-2. The CDR3 loop spans 15 amino acids. Germline V gene sequence: CDR1 ENHRY, CDR2 SYGVKD. Here the CDR3 reads CAIRQGQLANYGYTF.

The V call is TRBV13, the J call TRBJ2-7; TCRdb's D call, TRBD2, is unchecked because there is no DNA. CDR3 length: 14 residues. Germline assignment: CDR1 PRHDT and CDR2 FYEKMQ (reference sequence). CDR3 sequence reads: CATSSGQGAYEQYF.

CDR3 loop: CASSEAVLFGEAFF. This chain links TRBV6-1 with TRBJ1-1. This CDR3 contains 14 residues. Per the germline V gene, CDR1 is MNHNS and CDR2 is SASEGT.

The chain is built from TRBV10-3 and TRBJ2-3; TCRdb designates TRBD1, a call that cannot be tested without DNA. CDR3 length: 14 residues. Germline lookup yields CDR1 ENHRY and CDR2 SYGVKD. This CDR3 reads CAISVGGRTDTQYF.

The chain joins TRBV20-1 to TRBJ2-4. The CDR3 sequence is 12 residues long. Per germline, CDR1 DFQATT and CDR2 SNEGSKA (reference sequence). CDR3 sequence reads: CSAILAKNIQYF.

This chain joins TRBV5-1 and TRBJ2-7; TCRdb's D gene call, TRBD2, goes unchecked for lack of DNA. CDR1 SGHRS and CDR2 YFSETQ come from the germline V gene. The CDR3 consists of 14 residues. CDR3 in amino acids: CASSSGPPTYEQYF.

The CDR3 sequence: CASSRGFATQYF. The chain uses TRBV4-3 and TRBJ2-3. The CDR3 extends over 12 amino acids. Per the germline V gene, CDR1 is LGHNA and CDR2 is YSLEER.

V gene TRBV5-1 combines with J gene TRBJ1-1. The V gene's germline CDR1 is SGHRS and CDR2 YFSETQ. The CDR3 runs to 13 residues. CDR3 region: CASRFPMDTEAFF. Drawing the rest from reference TRBV5-1 and TRBJ1-1, the complete variable domain is KAGVTQTPRYLIKTRGQQVTLSCSPISGHRSVSWYQQTPGQGLQFLFEYFSETQRNKGNFPGRFSGRQFSNSRSEMNVSTLELGDSALYLCASRFPMDTEAFFGQGTRLTVV.

The V gene is TRBV4-3, the J gene TRBJ2-1; the TCRdb call, TRBD1, lacks DNA for checking. The CDR3 extends over 16 amino acids. The germline CDR1 and CDR2 sequences are LGHNA and YSLEER. CDR3 sequence: CASSQDYRLASNEQFF.

The J gene is TRBJ2-5, the V gene TRBV20-1; absent DNA, TCRdb's TRBD2 call cannot be checked. Germline V gene lookup returns CDR1 DFQATT and CDR2 SNEGSKA (reference sequence). The CDR3 runs 14 residues. The CDR3 is CSASPGTYIETQYF.

The chain uses TRBV5-1 and TRBJ2-5; with no DNA, the TCRdb D assignment of TRBD2 cannot be verified. The CDR3 runs 17 residues. CDR1 is SGHRS, CDR2 YFSETQ, per germline. The CDR3 sequence: CASSKGLAALYQETQYF.

The rearrangement links TRBV18 to TRBJ1-6. The CDR3 runs 12 residues. In germline, CDR1 is KGHSH, CDR2 LQKENI. The CDR3 spells CASSRSASPLHF.

The chain carries TRBV6-2 or TRBV6-3 and TRBJ2-7. CDR3 length: 17 residues. Germline CDR1 is MNHEY and CDR2 is SVGEGT. CDR3 amino acids: CASSYAASTGIAYEQYF.

This chain links TRBV12-3 or TRBV12-4 with TRBJ1-1. The CDR3 is 15 amino acids. The CDR3: CASSLAGRGDTEAFF.

This chain links TRBV18 with TRBJ2-2; the TRBD2 assignment by TCRdb is unverifiable without DNA. Germline lookup yields CDR1 KGHSH and CDR2 LQKENI. The CDR3 contains 16 residues. CDR3 amino acids: CASSPEGAVNTGELFF.

The chain joins TRBV7-2 to TRBJ2-3; lacking DNA, the TRBD2 call made by TCRdb goes unchecked. This CDR3 spans 17 amino acids. Germline V CDR1 and CDR2: SGHTA, FQGNSA. This chain's CDR3 is CASSRYLSGTRTDTQYF.

The V and J genes are TRBV11-3 and TRBJ2-1; TCRdb proposes TRBD1, but this gene call is untestable without DNA. The germline gives CDR1 SGHNT, CDR2 YENEEA. The CDR3 is 14 residues long. The CDR3 protein is CASSSRATYNEQFF. The full variable domain, rest sourced from reference TRBV11-3 and TRBJ2-1, is EAGVVQSPRYKIIEKKQPVAFWCNPISGHNTLYWYLQNLGQGPELLIRYENEEAVDDSQLPKDRFSAERLKGVDSTLKIQPAELGDSAVYLCASSSRATYNEQFFGPGTRLTVL.

The gene calls are TRBV7-8 and TRBJ2-4; TCRdb gives TRBD2 as the D gene, but with no DNA this cannot be confirmed. Looked up from germline, CDR1 is SGHVS and CDR2 is FQNEAQ. The CDR3 sequence is 17 residues long. CDR3 sequence reads: CASSAGLAGVPKNIQYF.